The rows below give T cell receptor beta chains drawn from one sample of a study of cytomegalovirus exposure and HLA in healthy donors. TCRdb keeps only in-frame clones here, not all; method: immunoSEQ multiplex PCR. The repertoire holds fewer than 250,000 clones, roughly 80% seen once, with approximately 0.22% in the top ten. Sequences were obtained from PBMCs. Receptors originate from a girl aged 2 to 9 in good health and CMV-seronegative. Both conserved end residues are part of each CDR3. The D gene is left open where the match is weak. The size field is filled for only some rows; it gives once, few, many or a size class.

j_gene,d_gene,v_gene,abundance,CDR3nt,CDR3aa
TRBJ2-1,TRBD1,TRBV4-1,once,TGCGCCAGCAGCCGACTGACAGGGTTAAATGAGCAGTTCTTC,CASSRLTGLNEQFF
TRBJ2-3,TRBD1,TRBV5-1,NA,TGCGCCAGCAGCTCCGGACAGGGAACCCCTTTTCCAGATACGCAGTATTTT,CASSSGQGTPFPDTQYF
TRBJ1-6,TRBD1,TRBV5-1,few,TGCGCCAGCAGCGAGGGGGCGCCCAATTCACCCCTCCACTTT,CASSEGAPNSPLHF
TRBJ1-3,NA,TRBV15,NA,TGTGCCACCCGGACAGACCCGGCGGCTGGAAACACCATATATTTT,CATRTDPAAGNTIYF
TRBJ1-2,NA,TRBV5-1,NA,TGCGCCAGCAGCTTGGCCCCGGTTAACTATGGCTACACCTTC,CASSLAPVNYGYTF
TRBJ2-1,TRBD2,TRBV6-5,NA,TGTGCCAGCAGTTACCCCGGGACTACTTACAATGAGCAGTTCTTC,CASSYPGTTYNEQFF
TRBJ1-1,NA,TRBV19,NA,TGTGCCAGCCGCCCGACAGGCCAGAACACTGAAGCTTTCTTT,CASRPTGQNTEAFF
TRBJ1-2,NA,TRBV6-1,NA,TGTGCCAGCAGACCTACAGGACAAGCTAACTATGGCTACACCTTC,CASRPTGQANYGYTF
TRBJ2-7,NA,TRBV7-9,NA,TGTGCCAGCAGCCCAGGCCTAAACGAGCAGTACTTC,CASSPGLNEQYF
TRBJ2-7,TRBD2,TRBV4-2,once,TGTGCCAGCAGCCAAGGGACTAGCGGGTTTAGCTCCTACGAGCAGTACTTC,CASSQGTSGFSSYEQYF
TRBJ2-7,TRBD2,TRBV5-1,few,TGCGCCAGCAGCCCACTAGCGGGATACTCCTACGAGCAGTACTTC,CASSPLAGYSYEQYF
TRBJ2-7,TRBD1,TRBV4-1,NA,TGCGCCAGCAGCCAAGATAGGACAGGGCGGCCATACGAGCAGTACTTC,CASSQDRTGRPYEQYF
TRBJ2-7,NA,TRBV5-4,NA,TGTGCCAGCAGCCACGGCGGGGGCTCCTCCTACGAGCAGTACTTC,CASSHGGGSSYEQYF
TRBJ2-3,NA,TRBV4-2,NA,TGTGCCAGCAGCCAGAAGGGCGAGCGGGCCGGGTATACGCAGTATTTT,CASSQKGERAGYTQYF
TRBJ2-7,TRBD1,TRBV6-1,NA,TGTGCCAGCAGTGAAATGGGACAGGGGGCAGGCGAGCAGTACTTC,CASSEMGQGAGEQYF
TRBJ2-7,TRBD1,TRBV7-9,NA,TGTTCCAGCAGCTTAGCAGGGGTAGGACAGGCCAGCTCCTACGAGCAGTACTTC,CSSSLAGVGQASSYEQYF
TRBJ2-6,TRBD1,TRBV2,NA,TGTACCGGGACAGGGATCTCTGGGGCCAACGTCCTGACTTTC,CTGTGISGANVLTF
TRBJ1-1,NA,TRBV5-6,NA,TGTGCCAGCAGCTTCCCCGGGAACACTGAAGCTTTCTTT,CASSFPGNTEAFF
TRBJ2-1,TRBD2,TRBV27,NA,TGTGCCAGCAGTTCCCTAGCGGGGTTCACGGGTGAGCAGTTCTTC,CASSSLAGFTGEQFF
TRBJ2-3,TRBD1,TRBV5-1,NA,TGCGCCAGCAGCGGGCGGACAGGGGCCCCAGATACGCAGTATTTT,CASSGRTGAPDTQYF
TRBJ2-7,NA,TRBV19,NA,TGTGCCAGTAGTATAGACCTGGCCCCGGGAGAGCAGTACTTC,CASSIDLAPGEQYF
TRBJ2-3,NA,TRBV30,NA,TGTGCCTGGAATCGGAGGGCCGGCACAGATACGCAGTATTTT,CAWNRRAGTDTQYF
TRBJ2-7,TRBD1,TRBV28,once,TGTGCCAGCAGTTCGGGACAGGTTCCCTACGAGCAGTACTTC,CASSSGQVPYEQYF
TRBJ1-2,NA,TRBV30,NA,TGTGCCTGGAGTGGGGAGGGAGGGAGATGGGGCTATGGCTACACCTTC,CAWSGEGGRWGYGYTF
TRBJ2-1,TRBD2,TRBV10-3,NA,TGTGCCATCAGTACACGCGGGAGCTCCTACAATGAGCAGTTCTTC,CAISTRGSSYNEQFF
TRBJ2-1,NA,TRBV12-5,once,TGTGCTAGTGGTTTGTGGGGAGGGGCAGGGGGCCGAGGTGAGCAGTTCTTC,CASGLWGGAGGRGEQFF
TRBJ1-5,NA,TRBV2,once,TGTGCCAGCAGTGCGGACAGTTCCTCTCAGCCCCAGCATTTT,CASSADSSSQPQHF
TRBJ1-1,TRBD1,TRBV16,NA,TGTGCCAGCAGCCAATCGATACAGGGGACTGAAGCTTTCTTT,CASSQSIQGTEAFF
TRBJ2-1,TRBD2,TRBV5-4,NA,TGTGCCAGCAGCTTGGCAGTGGGGACTAGCGGTGAGCAGTTCTTC,CASSLAVGTSGEQFF
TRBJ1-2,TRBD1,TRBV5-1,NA,TGCGCCAGCAGCATAGGACAGGGGGCTTTTGGCTACACCTTC,CASSIGQGAFGYTF
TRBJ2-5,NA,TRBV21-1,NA,TGTGCCAGCGTACGGTGTCGACAGGAAAATTCGGAAGAGACCCAGTACTTC,CASVRCRQENSEETQYF
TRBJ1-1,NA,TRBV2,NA,TGTGCCAGCAGGCAGACAGAGGCTGAAGCTTTCTTT,CASRQTEAEAFF
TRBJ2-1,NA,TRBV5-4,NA,TGTGCCAGCAGCTTGGAGGGCGAGGGTGAGCAGTTCTTC,CASSLEGEGEQFF
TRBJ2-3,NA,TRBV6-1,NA,TGTGCCAGCAGTCTTACTTTTACCCGCACAGATACGCAGTATTTT,CASSLTFTRTDTQYF
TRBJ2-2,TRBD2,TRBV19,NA,TGTGCCAGTAGTGCCTCTAGCGGGGGGCCGGTTCCCGGGGAGCTGTTTTTT,CASSASSGGPVPGELFF
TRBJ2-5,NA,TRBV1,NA,TGCACCAGCAGCCCTAAGACTAGCGTAGAGCAAGAGACCCAGTACTTC,CTSSPKTSVEQETQYF
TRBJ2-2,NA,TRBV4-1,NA,TGCGCCAGCAGCCAAGGGGGCCCGGAGCTGTTTTTT,CASSQGGPELFF
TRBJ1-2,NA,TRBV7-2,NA,TGTGCCAGCAGCCCTTCGGTCTCGGGAGGCTACACCTTC,CASSPSVSGGYTF
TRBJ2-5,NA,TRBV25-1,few,TGTGCCAGCAGTGACATTCGGAGGGGGGGAGAGACCCAGTACTTC,CASSDIRRGGETQYF
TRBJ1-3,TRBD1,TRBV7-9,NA,TGTGCCAGCAGCACCCGGGACAGGGGCCCTCACTCTGGAAACACCATATATTTT,CASSTRDRGPHSGNTIYF
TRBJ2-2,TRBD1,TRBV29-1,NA,TGCAGCGTTGATAAGGCAGGGGGCACCGGGGAGCTGTTTTTT,CSVDKAGGTGELFF
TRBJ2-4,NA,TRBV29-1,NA,TGCAGCGTTGAGCCGGGGGCCAAAAACATTCAGTACTTC,CSVEPGAKNIQYF
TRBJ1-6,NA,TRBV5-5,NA,TGTGCCAGCAACCTCCCTGGACGGACAGTTTCACCCCTCCACTTT,CASNLPGRTVSPLHF
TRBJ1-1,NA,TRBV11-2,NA,TGTGCCAGCAGCTCTCAAGGGGCCCCTGAAGCTTTCTTT,CASSSQGAPEAFF
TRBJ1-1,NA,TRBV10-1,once,TGCGCCAGCAGTGAGTCGAACTACGAAGCTTTCTTT,CASSESNYEAFF
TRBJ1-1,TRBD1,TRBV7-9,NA,TGTGCCAGCAAGACACTTACAGGGGCCCGTGAAGCTTTCTTT,CASKTLTGAREAFF